Given below is one TCR beta chain in context. This clonotype was detected ten times or more. Its antigen is currently not known. Base qualities are missing; no much larger clone stands one base away. From the cysteine up to the phenylalanine, the CDR3 has a length of 17 residues. Only the CDR3 DNA stays, 51 bases, in frame from base 1. A distance of 16 bases separates the germline ends of V and J, which lose 4 bases and 0 bases respectively. Synthesis of TCR cDNA relied on 5'RACE template switching, a step that introduced a universal primer site along with unique molecular identifiers. Priming for cDNA synthesis came from both the TCR alpha and TCR beta constant segments. Library amplification involved two PCR steps, and the second step added sample barcodes and sequencing adapters. Sequencing of the libraries was done on either Illumina HiSeq 2500 (2x100 bp) or NovaSeq (2x150 bp). Concerning the study's data processing: Reads were demultiplexed and collapsed into UMI consensus sequences with MIGEC, and V(D)J alignment was performed with MiXCR. Using edgeR on replicate PBMC samples, clonotypes were called vaccine-responding if FDR was below 0.01 and the log2 fold change was above 5 up to day 15. Each bulk clonotype received a CD4 or CD8 identity based on whether the sequenced CD4 or CD8 repertoire contained that clonotype at higher abundance. TCRdb reanalyzed the raw reads on its own, using fastp at Q25 for trimming and MiXCR for clone calling, and kept in-frame beta chains. Rows matching on CDR3 protein sequence are summarized as one entry with the most common DNA and genes. It is TCRdb's table, rather than the study itself, that gives the V and J calls and clone size. For this sample there are more than 450,000 distinct CDR3 sequences; 21% appear just once. Of the sample, about a sixth is held by the ten largest clones.

The data stem from a study of T cells after yellow fever vaccination (dated by TCRdb to about 2019). Looking at the study overall: Libraries from fractions with low cell numbers were prepared with the SMART-Seq v4 Ultra Low Input RNA kit. Bulk TCR alpha and beta repertoires were sequenced longitudinally to track T-cell clones before and after primary and booster YFV17D yellow fever vaccination. Two healthy male donors, one aged 18 to 30 and one aged 30 to 40 years, were included in the cohort. Blood samples were taken at several timepoints before and after primary and secondary immunization, and bulk PBMC replicates and cell subsets were isolated.

Findings and caveats that apply to the study as a whole: Most clones expanded after primary vaccination were re-detected after the booster (96% of CD4 and approximately 85% of CD8), suggesting broad memory maintenance. The study included only two donors, which limits how far the findings can be generalized. The secondary T-cell response was weaker than the primary response but faster, peaking on day 5 instead of day 15. A small fraction of clonotypes appeared in both the CD4 and CD8 compartments, likely as a result of convergent recombination. Computational filtering was required because FACS-sorted repertoires could contain abundant contaminating clonotypes from the bulk population.

Read against the paper, the sample's treatment or condition label means: live attenuated yellow fever vaccine strain. Two biological replicates of bulk PBMCs were collected at each blood-draw timepoint. A standard Ficoll-Paque protocol was used to isolate PBMCs from peripheral blood. RNA was extracted with TriZol from bulk PBMCs, CD4 and CD8 fractions, and dextramer-positive and dextramer-negative fractions. The rearrangement combines TRBV12-3 or TRBV12-4 with TRBJ2-1; a weak D assignment points to TRBD2 (8 bases agree). The sequencing here drew on PBMCs, taken 21 days after the first yellow fever vaccination. This TCR was sampled from a man aged 18-30 years who received the YFV17D yellow fever vaccine. CDR3 protein: CASSSLRGDSSYNEQFF. The DNA reads as follows: TGTGCCAGCAGTTCCCTGCGGGGGGACAGCTCCTACAATGAGCAGTTCTTC.